Following are 29 T cell receptor beta chains from one sample sequenced in a study of shared clonotypes between healthy human individuals. The assay was immunoSEQ multiplex PCR, and TCRdb's table has in-frame clones only and misses some. Counted here are 2 million to 2.5 million clones, about 95% occurring once; the ten biggest clones make up 1.1%. Positive CCR7 selection of CD45RO-negative cells yielded the naive CD8 cells, and terminally differentiated effector memory CD45RA+ cells were excluded. Sequencing was done on a sample of naive CD8+ T cells sorted from blood. The receptors come from a man aged 18 to 29 in good health.

Note on this clone: The same CDR3 is also encoded by other DNA sequences in this sample. DNA for the CDR3: TGTGCCAGCAGTTTGAGTGGCGGGACAGGATCCTACGAGCAGTACTTC. It yields the protein CASSLSGGTGSYEQYF. The chain is built from TRBV27 and TRBJ2-7; 8 bases match TRBD1. V was clipped by 3 bases and J by 1 base; unmatched bases: 8. The CDR3 length is 16 residues. Germline V lookup: CDR1 MNHEY, CDR2 SMNVEV (reference sequence).

The V gene is TRBV19, the J gene TRBJ2-1; D is ambiguous. The V end was cut by 3 bases, the J end by 7 bases, with 10 bases between. The CDR3 sequence is 13 residues long. Germline V lookup: CDR1 LNHDA, CDR2 SQIVND (reference sequence). CDR3 bases: TGTGCCAGTAGTATGGGTCAGTGGAATGAGCAGTTCTTC. Translation: CASSMGQWNEQFF.

The V call is TRBV14, the J call TRBJ1-6, with 7 bases identical to TRBD1. This CDR3 comprises 17 residues. V trimming: 0 bases; J trimming: 3 bases; junction bases outside the gene matches: 5. Germline V CDR1 and CDR2: SGHDN, FVKESK. CDR3 protein: CASSQDLGGGYNSPLHF. CDR3 nucleotide sequence: TGTGCCAGCAGCCAAGATTTAGGGGGCGGCTATAATTCACCCCTCCACTTT.

This chain joins TRBV2 and TRBJ2-2, with TRBD1 matching 7 bases. V lost 7 bases and J lost 6; bases outside the gene matches: 8. Looked up from germline, CDR1 is SNHLY and CDR2 is FYNNEI. The CDR3 loop spans 14 amino acids. The CDR3 region is CASTSRGSAGELFF. CDR3 DNA: TGTGCCAGCACGTCCAGGGGGAGTGCCGGGGAGCTGTTTTTT.

V and J are TRBV10-3 and TRBJ1-6; 11 bases match TRBD1. After removal of 3 bases from V and 7 bases from J, the junction contained 5 bases not matched to a gene. Per the germline V gene, CDR1 is ENHRY and CDR2 is SYGVKD. The length of the CDR3 is 16 residues. The CDR3 DNA reads as TGTGCCATCAGTGACCCGGGACAGGGGGACAATTCACCCCTCCACTTT. Protein: CAISDPGQGDNSPLHF.

The gene calls are TRBV29-1 and TRBJ2-2; D possibly uses TRBD1 or TRBD2 (5 bases each). With 6 bases removed from V and 0 bases from J, the gap between germline ends came to 14 bases. Germline values: CDR1 SQVTM, CDR2 ANQGSEA. The CDR3 runs 15 residues. The CDR3, as DNA: TGCAGCGTGGAGGCCGGGGCTCCGAACACCGGGGAGCTGTTTTTT. This codes for CSVEAGAPNTGELFF.

The sample holds one count of this clone. Distinct nucleotide sequences in the sample also encode this CDR3. This chain uses TRBV11-2 with TRBJ2-7; no clear D. Trimming took off 5 bases at V and 1 base at J, with 9 bases between the two ends. Germline V gene data show CDR1 as SGHAT and CDR2 as FQNNGV. This CDR3 contains 13 residues. CDR3 nucleotides: TGTGCCAGCAGCCTAGGGATTTCCTACGAGCAGTACTTC. Translation: CASSLGISYEQYF.

This clone has a handful of counts. The chain joins TRBV19 to TRBJ1-2; 7 bases line up with TRBD1. V was clipped by 11 bases and J by 5 bases; unmatched bases: 5. The CDR3 contains 11 residues. Germline CDR1 LNHDA, CDR2 SQIVND (reference sequence). In DNA form, the CDR3 reads TGTGCCGGCGGGACAGTGTATGGCTACACCTTC. Its translation: CAGGTVYGYTF.

CDR3 loop: CASRATGGFTYEQYF. In nucleotides, the CDR3 is TGTGCCAGTAGGGCGACCGGGGGGTTTACCTACGAGCAGTACTTC. The chain combines TRBV19 with TRBJ2-7; the match to TRBD2 covers 7 bases. CDR3 size: 15 residues. V gave up 6 bases and J gave up 2 bases; unmatched junction bases: 10. CDR1 and CDR2 (germline): LNHDA, SQIVND (reference sequence).

This chain joins TRBV6-5 and TRBJ2-7, with D perhaps matching TRBD1 or TRBD2 (7 bases each). CDR3 size: 16 residues. Deletions cut 3 bases from V and 1 base from J, with 16 bases between. Germline values: CDR1 MNHEY, CDR2 SVGAGI. Here the CDR3 reads CASSYGSGTESYEQYF. The DNA for the CDR3 is TGTGCCAGCAGTTATGGCAGCGGGACAGAGTCCTACGAGCAGTACTTC.

The J gene is TRBJ1-1, the V gene TRBV25-1; possible D gene TRBD1, 5 bases. Germline V gene data show CDR1 as MGHDK and CDR2 as SYGVNS. Deletions cut 4 bases from V and 0 bases from J, with 12 bases between. The CDR3 consists of 15 residues. The DNA of the CDR3 is TGTGCCAGCAGTGCGAGGGGACTGATGAACACTGAAGCTTTCTTT. This gives the protein CASSARGLMNTEAFF.

V usage is TRBV19 and J usage is TRBJ1-1; TRBD1 aligns across 7 bases. The CDR3 has 14 amino acids. CDR1 and CDR2 from the germline V gene are LNHDA and SQIVND (reference sequence). J lost 1 base, V lost 6 bases, and 5 bases had no gene match. The CDR3 nucleotides read TGTGCCAGTAGCTACAGGGGTGGGAACACTGAAGCTTTCTTT. Protein product: CASSYRGGNTEAFF. Full variable domain (remainder filled in from reference TRBV19 and TRBJ1-1): DGGITQSPKYLFRKEGQNVTLSCEQNLNHDAMYWYRQDPGQGLRLIYYSQIVNDFQKGDIAEGYSVSREKKESFPLTVTSAQKNPTAFYLCASSYRGGNTEAFFGQGTRLTVV.

The gene calls are TRBV6-1 and TRBJ2-7; D call uncertain. The V gene's germline CDR1 is MNHNS and CDR2 SASEGT. The V and J ends lost 4 bases and 2 bases respectively, with 6 bases between them. This CDR3 comprises 12 residues. This CDR3 reads CASSANAYEQYF. CDR3 nucleotide sequence: TGTGCCAGCAGTGCTAATGCCTACGAGCAGTACTTC.

CDR3 protein: CASSLEAGGVKTQYF. The CDR3 bases are TGCGCCAGCAGCTTGGAGGCAGGGGGCGTAAAGACCCAGTACTTC. The chain uses TRBV5-1 and TRBJ2-5; 8 bases line up with TRBD1. This CDR3 spans 15 amino acids. CDR1 is SGHRS, CDR2 YFSETQ, per germline. The V gene end was trimmed by 0 bases and the J gene end by 6 bases; junction bases not matched to a gene: 7. Combining the CDR3 with reference TRBV5-1 and TRBJ2-5 gives the whole variable domain KAGVTQTPRYLIKTRGQQVTLSCSPISGHRSVSWYQQTPGQGLQFLFEYFSETQRNKGNFPGRFSGRQFSNSRSEMNVSTLELGDSALYLCASSLEAGGVKTQYFGPGTRLLVL.

The chain has TRBV11-2 and TRBJ1-5; no firm D call. V dropped 5 bases and J dropped 7 bases, with 12 bases sitting between them. Germline CDR1 SGHAT, CDR2 FQNNGV. The CDR3 consists of 13 residues. CDR3 amino acids: CASSGEGRQPQHF. CDR3 DNA sequence: TGTGCCAGCAGCGGGGAGGGTCGACAGCCCCAGCATTTT.

The chain uses TRBV14 and TRBJ2-7, with unresolved D. CDR1 and CDR2 from the germline V gene are SGHDN and FVKESK. Trimming left V 4 bases short and J 3 bases short, with 10 bases between. The CDR3 spans 13 residues. The CDR3 reads CASSPTWGYEQYF. The CDR3 DNA reads TGTGCCAGCAGCCCCACTTGGGGCTACGAGCAGTACTTC.

This sequence joins TRBV27 and TRBJ1-2, with a weak D call TRBD1 (5 bases). The CDR3 is 15 amino acids. The germline V gene has CDR1 MNHEY and CDR2 SMNVEV (reference sequence). Trimming cost V 5 bases and J 4 bases, with 17 bases left between them. The CDR3: CASSPQVGGGYGYTF. The DNA for the CDR3 is TGTGCCAGCAGTCCCCAGGTGGGGGGGGGCTATGGCTACACCTTC.

The J gene is TRBJ2-1, the V gene TRBV5-8; perhaps TRBD1 as D (6 bases). The CDR3 totals 15 residues. CDR1 is SGHTS, CDR2 YDEGEE, per germline. V lost 2 bases and J lost 7, with 16 bases in between. This CDR3 is CASSFVAGVWNEQFF. The CDR3 DNA reads TGTGCCAGCAGCTTCGTGGCAGGGGTTTGGAATGAGCAGTTCTTC.

This clone was seen only once. The CDR3 DNA sequence: TGTGCCAGCAGCGCCGTGGGCGGGACCTACAATGAGCAGTTCTTC. This gives the protein CASSAVGGTYNEQFF. The rearrangement uses TRBV7-8 and TRBJ2-1, with D possibly TRBD2 on 6 matching bases. The length of the CDR3 is 15 residues. The germline CDR1 and CDR2 sequences are SGHVS and FQNEAQ. The V end was cut by 5 bases, the J end by 2 bases, with 13 bases between.

The CDR3 sequence: CASSEYQGTNTEAFF. CDR3 sequence (DNA): TGTGCCAGCAGTGAATATCAGGGAACCAACACTGAAGCTTTCTTT. The rearrangement links TRBV25-1 to TRBJ1-1; D is perhaps TRBD1 (5 bases). Germline V gene data show CDR1 as MGHDK and CDR2 as SYGVNS. The V end lost 0 bases, the J end lost 2 bases, and 10 bases lay between the germline ends. CDR3 length: 15 residues.

The gene calls are TRBV18 and TRBJ2-7; TRBD2 agrees at 8 bases. In germline, CDR1 is KGHSH, CDR2 LQKENI. The junction had 7 bases not matched to a gene; V was cut back by 3 bases and J by 3 bases. CDR3 size: 15 residues. CDR3 in DNA: TGTGCCAGCTCACCGTCGGGGGGGGGCGGCTACGAGCAGTACTTC. It yields the protein CASSPSGGGGYEQYF.

The CDR3 DNA reads TGTGCCATCAGTGAGGCCCGGACCACGGTCACAGATACGCAGTATTTT. Its protein is CAISEARTTVTDTQYF. This chain connects TRBV10-3 to TRBJ2-3; D uncertain. V was clipped by 2 bases and J by 2 bases, with 14 bases between them. Germline V gives CDR1 ENHRY, CDR2 SYGVKD. The CDR3 is made up of 16 amino acids.

This clone showed up just once. The rearrangement joins TRBV27 to TRBJ2-7; TRBD1 aligns across 8 bases. Per germline, CDR1 MNHEY and CDR2 SMNVEV (reference sequence). The CDR3 is made up of 13 amino acids. Trimming removed 5 bases from V and 5 bases from J; junction bases left unmatched: 5. CDR3 DNA: TGTGCCAGCAGTATAGACAGGGGCCACGAGCAGTACTTC. This codes for CASSIDRGHEQYF.

Notes on this clone: The sample contains more than one DNA sequence encoding this CDR3. The chain has TRBV4-3 and TRBJ2-1; 10 positions match TRBD2. The CDR3 has 15 amino acids. CDR1 and CDR2 (germline): LGHNA, YSLEER. V lost 5 bases, J lost 4 bases, and 5 bases stayed unmatched. The DNA for the CDR3 is TGCGCCAGCAGCGACACTAGCGGGGCGTACAATGAGCAGTTCTTC. Translating it yields CASSDTSGAYNEQFF.

J is TRBJ2-1 and V is TRBV6-1; TRBD2 aligns across 16 bases. The J segment lost 0 bases and the V segment lost 2 bases, leaving 4 bases of the junction unmatched. The CDR3 runs 19 residues. The germline gives CDR1 MNHNS, CDR2 SASEGT. This CDR3 is CASSELGLAGGYSYNEQFF. The DNA of the CDR3 is TGTGCCAGCAGTGAATTGGGACTAGCGGGAGGGTACTCCTACAATGAGCAGTTCTTC.

The J gene is TRBJ2-2, the V gene TRBV27, with D uncertain. The ends were cut back, 5 bases at V and 6 bases at J, with 4 bases in the middle. CDR3 length equals 11 residues. Germline-derived CDR1 and CDR2 are MNHEY and SMNVEV (reference sequence). The CDR3 DNA follows: TGTGCCAGCAGTGCGCCCGGGGAGCTGTTTTTT. This codes for CASSAPGELFF.

Turning to this clone: Distinct nucleotide sequences in the sample also encode this CDR3. The chain couples TRBV29-1 to TRBJ1-1, with D unresolved. Germline CDR1 and CDR2: SQVTM and ANQGSEA. Trimming stripped 4 bases from V and 2 bases from J, with 5 bases between. The length of the CDR3 is 11 residues. The CDR3 protein is CSVVANTEAFF. Here the CDR3 DNA reads TGCAGCGTTGTAGCCAACACTGAAGCTTTCTTT.

The chain joins TRBV6-1 to TRBJ2-5; no definite D call. CDR1 is MNHNS, CDR2 SASEGT, per germline. CDR3 length equals 16 residues. The germline V and J ends were trimmed by 2 bases and 2 bases, with 15 bases remaining between them. Here the CDR3 reads CASSEWSWSPQETQYF. The DNA for the CDR3 is TGTGCCAGCAGTGAATGGAGTTGGAGCCCACAAGAGACCCAGTACTTC.

This chain connects TRBV2 to TRBJ2-7; D is unclear. V gave up 4 bases and J gave up 2 bases, with 6 bases separating them. The CDR3 contains 12 residues. Germline V lookup: CDR1 SNHLY, CDR2 FYNNEI. CDR3 DNA: TGTGCCAGCAGTGTTAGCCCCTACGAGCAGTACTTC. It specifies CASSVSPYEQYF.